This T cell receptor beta chain was obtained from a study of cytomegalovirus exposure and HLA in healthy donors. PCR involved 60 Vbeta and 13 Jbeta primers. Assay used: immunoSEQ multiplex PCR; TCRdb lists only in-frame clones, some missing. Among roughly 120,000 clones listed, over 70% were seen once. This CDR3 region has 15 residues. Germline V gives CDR1 SGDLS, CDR2 YYNGEE. V was trimmed by 2 bases and J by 3 bases, leaving 11 bases between them. This TCR derives from a woman in her thirties or forties in good health and CMV-seronegative. What was sequenced was PBMCs. The chain joins TRBV9 to TRBJ1-4; weak D call: TRBD1 (5 bases). CDR3 in DNA: TGTGCCAGCAGCGTCTCCGGGACTGCTAATGAAAAACTGTTTTTT. Its translation is CASSVSGTANEKLFF.